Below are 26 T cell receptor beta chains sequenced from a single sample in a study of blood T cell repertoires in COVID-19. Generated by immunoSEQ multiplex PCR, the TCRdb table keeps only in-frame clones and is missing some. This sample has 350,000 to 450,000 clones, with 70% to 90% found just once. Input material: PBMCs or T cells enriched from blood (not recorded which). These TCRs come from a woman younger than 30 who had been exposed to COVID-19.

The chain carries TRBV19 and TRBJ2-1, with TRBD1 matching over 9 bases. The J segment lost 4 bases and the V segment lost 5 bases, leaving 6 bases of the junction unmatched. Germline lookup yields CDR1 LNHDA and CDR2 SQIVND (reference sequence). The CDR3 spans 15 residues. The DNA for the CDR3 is TGTGCCAGTAGTCCCGGACAGGGGAGGTACAATGAGCAGTTCTTC. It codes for CASSPGQGRYNEQFF. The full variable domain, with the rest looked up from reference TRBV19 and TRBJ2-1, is DGGITQSPKYLFRKEGQNVTLSCEQNLNHDAMYWYRQDPGQGLRLIYYSQIVNDFQKGDIAEGYSVSREKKESFPLTVTSAQKNPTAFYLCASSPGQGRYNEQFFGPGTRLTVL.

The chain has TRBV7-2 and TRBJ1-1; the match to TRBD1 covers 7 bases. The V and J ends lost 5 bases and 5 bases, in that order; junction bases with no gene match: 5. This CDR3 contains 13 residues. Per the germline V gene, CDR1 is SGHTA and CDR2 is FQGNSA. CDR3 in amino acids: CASSTWTGTEAFF. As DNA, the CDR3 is TGTGCCAGCAGCACCTGGACAGGAACTGAAGCTTTCTTT.

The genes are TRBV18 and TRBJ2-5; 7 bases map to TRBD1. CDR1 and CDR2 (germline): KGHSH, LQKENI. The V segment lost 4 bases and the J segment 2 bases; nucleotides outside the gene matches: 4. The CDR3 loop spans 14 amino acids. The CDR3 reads CASSLSGGQETQYF. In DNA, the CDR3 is TGTGCCAGCTCACTATCAGGGGGACAAGAGACCCAGTACTTC.

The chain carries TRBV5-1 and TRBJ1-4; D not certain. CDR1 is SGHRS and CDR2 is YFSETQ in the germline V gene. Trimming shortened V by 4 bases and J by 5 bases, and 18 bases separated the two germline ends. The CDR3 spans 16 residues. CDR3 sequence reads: CASSTSAGGWNEKLFF. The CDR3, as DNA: TGCGCCAGCAGCACTTCCGCGGGAGGTTGGAATGAAAAACTGTTTTTT.

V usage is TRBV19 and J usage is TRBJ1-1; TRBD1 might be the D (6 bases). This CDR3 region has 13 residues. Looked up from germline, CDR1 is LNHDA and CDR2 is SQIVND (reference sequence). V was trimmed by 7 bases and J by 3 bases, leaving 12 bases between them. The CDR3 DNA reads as TGTGCCAGTATGACAGGTGGGTACACTGAAGCTTTCTTT. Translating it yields CASMTGGYTEAFF. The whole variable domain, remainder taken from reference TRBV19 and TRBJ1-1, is DGGITQSPKYLFRKEGQNVTLSCEQNLNHDAMYWYRQDPGQGLRLIYYSQIVNDFQKGDIAEGYSVSREKKESFPLTVTSAQKNPTAFYLCASMTGGYTEAFFGQGTRLTVV.

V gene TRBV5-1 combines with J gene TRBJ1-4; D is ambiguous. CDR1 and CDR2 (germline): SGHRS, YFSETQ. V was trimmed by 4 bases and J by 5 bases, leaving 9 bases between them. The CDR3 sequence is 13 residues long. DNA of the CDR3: TGCGCCAGCAGCGCGGATCCAAATGAAAAACTGTTTTTT. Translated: CASSADPNEKLFF.

The CDR3 DNA reads as TGTGCCAGCAGCTTAGTTTGGGGGGGGCGGGACGGCTCCTACGAGCAGTACTTC. This translates into CASSLVWGGRDGSYEQYF. J is TRBJ2-7 and V is TRBV11-3; tentatively, D is TRBD2 (7 bases). The CDR3 is 18 amino acids. Germline CDR1 and CDR2: SGHNT and YENEEA. The germline V and J ends were trimmed by 1 base and 0 bases, with 19 bases remaining between them.

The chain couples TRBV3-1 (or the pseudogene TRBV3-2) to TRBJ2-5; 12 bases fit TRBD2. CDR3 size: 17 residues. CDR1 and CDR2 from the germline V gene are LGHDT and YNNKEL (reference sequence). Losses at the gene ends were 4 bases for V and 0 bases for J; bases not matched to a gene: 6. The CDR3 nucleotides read TGTGCCAGCAGCCGTGGACTAGCGGGGACAAACCAAGAGACCCAGTACTTC. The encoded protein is CASSRGLAGTNQETQYF.

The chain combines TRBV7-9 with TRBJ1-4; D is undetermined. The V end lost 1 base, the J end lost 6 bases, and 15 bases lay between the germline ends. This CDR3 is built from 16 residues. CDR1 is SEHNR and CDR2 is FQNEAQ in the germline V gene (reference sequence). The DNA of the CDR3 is TGTGCCAGCAGCTTAGGGCCCTCCGGCGGGGATGAAAAACTGTTTTTT. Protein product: CASSLGPSGGDEKLFF.

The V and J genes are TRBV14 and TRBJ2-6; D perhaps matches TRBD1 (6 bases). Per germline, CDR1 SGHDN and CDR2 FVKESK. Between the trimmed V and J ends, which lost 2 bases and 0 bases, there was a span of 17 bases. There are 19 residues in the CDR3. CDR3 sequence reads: CASSQPMTGGGSGANVLTF. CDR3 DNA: TGTGCCAGCAGCCAACCAATGACAGGTGGAGGCTCTGGGGCCAACGTCCTGACTTTC.

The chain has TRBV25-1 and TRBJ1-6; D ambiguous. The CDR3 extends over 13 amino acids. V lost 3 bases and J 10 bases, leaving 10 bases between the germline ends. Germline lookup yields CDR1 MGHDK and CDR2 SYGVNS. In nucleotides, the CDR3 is TGTGCCAGCAGTGACCGGGGAGCGTCACCCCTCCACTTT. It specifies CASSDRGASPLHF.

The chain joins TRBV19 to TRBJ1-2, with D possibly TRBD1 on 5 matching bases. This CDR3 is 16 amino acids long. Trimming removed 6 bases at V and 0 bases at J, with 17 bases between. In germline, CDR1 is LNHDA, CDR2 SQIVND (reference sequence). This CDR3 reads CASRTEDSNPNYGYTF. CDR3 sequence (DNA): TGTGCCAGTAGGACAGAAGACTCCAATCCTAACTATGGCTACACCTTC.

In DNA form, the CDR3 reads TGTGCCAGCTCACCACCTCAGGGGACCTCCTACAATGAGCAGTTCTTC. It translates to CASSPPQGTSYNEQFF. This chain links TRBV18 with TRBJ2-1; tentative D call: TRBD1 (6 bases). Germline CDR1 is KGHSH and CDR2 is LQKENI. With 0 bases removed from V and 0 bases from J, the gap between germline ends came to 9 bases. The CDR3 has 16 residues. Together with reference TRBV18 and TRBJ2-1, the CDR3 gives the full variable domain: NAGVMQNPRHLVRRRGQEARLRCSPMKGHSHVYWYRQLPEEGLKFMVYLQKENIIDESGMPKERFSAEFPKEGPSILRIQQVVRGDSAAYFCASSPPQGTSYNEQFFGPGTRLTVL.

In nucleotides, the CDR3 is TGTGCCACCAGTGAAGGGAGCTCCTACGAGCAGTACTTC. This encodes CATSEGSSYEQYF. The V and J genes are TRBV24-1 and TRBJ2-7; TRBD2 is a possible D gene (5 bases). The V gene's germline CDR1 is KGHDR and CDR2 SFDVKD. V was shortened by 4 bases and J by 0 bases, with 6 bases between the two germline ends. The CDR3 covers 13 residues.

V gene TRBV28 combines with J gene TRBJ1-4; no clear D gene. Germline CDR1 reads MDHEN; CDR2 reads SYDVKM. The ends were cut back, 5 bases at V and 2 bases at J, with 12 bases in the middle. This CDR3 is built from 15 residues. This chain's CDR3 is CASSPLQITNEKLFF. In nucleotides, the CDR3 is TGTGCCAGCAGTCCTTTACAGATTACTAATGAAAAACTGTTTTTT.

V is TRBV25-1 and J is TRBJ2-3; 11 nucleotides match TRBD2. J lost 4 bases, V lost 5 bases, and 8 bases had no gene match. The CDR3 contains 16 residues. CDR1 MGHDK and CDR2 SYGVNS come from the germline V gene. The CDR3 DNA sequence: TGTGCCAGCAGTCTACCTAGCGGGAGGAACGCAGATACGCAGTATTTT. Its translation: CASSLPSGRNADTQYF.

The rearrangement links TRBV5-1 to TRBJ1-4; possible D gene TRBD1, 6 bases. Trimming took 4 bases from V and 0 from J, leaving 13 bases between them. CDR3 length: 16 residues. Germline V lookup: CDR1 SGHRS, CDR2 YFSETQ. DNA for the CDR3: TGCGCCAGCAGCCCCGGACAGATGCCAACTAATGAAAAACTGTTTTTT. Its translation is CASSPGQMPTNEKLFF. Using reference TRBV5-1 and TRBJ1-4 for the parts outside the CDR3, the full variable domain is KAGVTQTPRYLIKTRGQQVTLSCSPISGHRSVSWYQQTPGQGLQFLFEYFSETQRNKGNFPGRFSGRQFSNSRSEMNVSTLELGDSALYLCASSPGQMPTNEKLFFGSGTQLSVL.

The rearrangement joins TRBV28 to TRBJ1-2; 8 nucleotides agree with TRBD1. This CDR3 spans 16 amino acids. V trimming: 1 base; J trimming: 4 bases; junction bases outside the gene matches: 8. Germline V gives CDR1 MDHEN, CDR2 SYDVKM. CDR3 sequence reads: CASSLYPGQGSYGYTF. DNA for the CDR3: TGTGCCAGCAGTTTATACCCCGGACAGGGATCCTATGGCTACACCTTC.

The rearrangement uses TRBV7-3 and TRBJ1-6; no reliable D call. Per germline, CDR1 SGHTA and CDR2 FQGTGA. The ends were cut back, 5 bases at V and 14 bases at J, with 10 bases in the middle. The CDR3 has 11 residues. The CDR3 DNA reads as TGTGCCAGCAGCCCCCGTGGCACCCTCCACTTT. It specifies CASSPRGTLHF.

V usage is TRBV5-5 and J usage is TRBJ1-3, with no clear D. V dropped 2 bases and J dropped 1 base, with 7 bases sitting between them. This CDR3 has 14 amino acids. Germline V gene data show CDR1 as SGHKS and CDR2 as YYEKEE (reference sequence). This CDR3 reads CASSFSDSGNTIYF. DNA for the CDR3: TGTGCCAGCAGCTTCAGCGATTCTGGAAACACCATATATTTT.

CDR3 protein: CASSNLLLLSGNTIYF. In DNA form, the CDR3 reads TGTGCCAGCAGCAATTTACTCCTCCTTTCTGGAAACACCATATATTTT. The chain combines TRBV6-2 or TRBV6-3 with TRBJ1-3; D is undetermined. CDR1 is MNHEY and CDR2 is SVGEGT in the germline V gene. V shed 6 bases and J shed 1 base, with 16 bases lying between them. This CDR3 contains 16 residues.

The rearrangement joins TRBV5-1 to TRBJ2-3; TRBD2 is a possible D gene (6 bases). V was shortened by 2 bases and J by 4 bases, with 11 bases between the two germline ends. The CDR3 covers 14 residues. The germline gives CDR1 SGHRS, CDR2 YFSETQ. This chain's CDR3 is CASSLLGGPDTQYF. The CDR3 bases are TGCGCCAGCAGCTTACTCGGGGGACCAGATACGCAGTATTTT.

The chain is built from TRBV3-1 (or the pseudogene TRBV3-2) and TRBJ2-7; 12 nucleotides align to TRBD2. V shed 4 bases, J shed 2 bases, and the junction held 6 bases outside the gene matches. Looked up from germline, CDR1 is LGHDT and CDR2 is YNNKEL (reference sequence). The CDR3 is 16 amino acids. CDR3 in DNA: TGTGCCAGCAGCCCTCAGGCTAGCGGGGGGGCCTACGAGCAGTACTTC. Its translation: CASSPQASGGAYEQYF.

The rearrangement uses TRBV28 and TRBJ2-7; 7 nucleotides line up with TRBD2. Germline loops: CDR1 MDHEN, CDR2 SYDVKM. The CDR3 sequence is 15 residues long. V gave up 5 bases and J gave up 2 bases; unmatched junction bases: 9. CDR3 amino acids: CASSPILTSAYEQYF. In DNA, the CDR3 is TGTGCCAGCAGTCCTATACTCACTAGCGCCTACGAGCAGTACTTC. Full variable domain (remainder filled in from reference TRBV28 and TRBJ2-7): DVKVTQSSRYLVKRTGEKVFLECVQDMDHENMFWYRQDPGLGLRLIYFSYDVKMKEKGDIPEGYSVSREKKERFSLILESASTNQTSMYLCASSPILTSAYEQYFGPGTRLTVT.

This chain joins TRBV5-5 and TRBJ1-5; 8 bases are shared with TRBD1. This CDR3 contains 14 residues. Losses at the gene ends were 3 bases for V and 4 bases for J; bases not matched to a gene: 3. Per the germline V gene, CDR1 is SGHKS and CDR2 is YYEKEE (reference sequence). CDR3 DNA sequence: TGTGCCAGCAGCTCGGACAGGGTTAATCAGCCCCAGCATTTT. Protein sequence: CASSSDRVNQPQHF.

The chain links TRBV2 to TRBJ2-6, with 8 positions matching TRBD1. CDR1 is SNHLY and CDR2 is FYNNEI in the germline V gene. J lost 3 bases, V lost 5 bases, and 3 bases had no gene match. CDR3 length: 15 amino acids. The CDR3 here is CASSQGADGANVLTF. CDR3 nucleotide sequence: TGTGCCAGCAGTCAGGGGGCGGATGGGGCCAACGTCCTGACTTTC.